These 23 T cell receptor beta chains share one sample of origin, sequenced in a study of cytomegalovirus exposure and HLA in healthy donors. Vbeta (60) and Jbeta (13) primers were used in the PCR. Profiled with immunoSEQ multiplex PCR; TCRdb holds only in-frame clones, not every one. This sample carries over 90,000 clones, roughly three quarters of them seen once, and the ten largest clones take roughly 9.1%. The sample was PBMCs. The source of these receptors is a male donor in good health and CMV-seropositive.

The J gene is TRBJ2-1, the V gene TRBV6-1, with 7 bases matching TRBD2. The CDR3 covers 15 residues. The V gene end was trimmed by 4 bases and the J gene end by 7 bases; junction bases not matched to a gene: 10. Germline CDR1 is MNHNS and CDR2 is SASEGT. The CDR3 region has the DNA TGTGCCAGCAGTGCAGAGGCGGGAGAATGGAATGAGCAGTTCTTC. It encodes CASSAEAGEWNEQFF.

The J gene is TRBJ1-5, the V gene TRBV20-1; the D is unclear. The CDR3 has 11 residues. Germline V gene data show CDR1 as DFQATT and CDR2 as SNEGSKA (reference sequence). V lost 3 bases and J 5 bases, leaving 5 bases between the germline ends. CDR3 residues: CSASLDQPQHF. CDR3 DNA sequence: TGCAGTGCTAGTCTAGATCAGCCCCAGCATTTT.

The V call is TRBV6-5, the J call TRBJ1-2; 8 bases are shared with TRBD1. The ends lost 0 bases at V and 6 bases at J; junction bases unmatched: 9. The CDR3 is made up of 16 amino acids. Germline CDR1 and CDR2: MNHEY and SVGAGI. The CDR3 spells CASSYSPGGSFNGYTF. The CDR3, as DNA: TGTGCCAGCAGTTACTCGCCAGGGGGCAGTTTTAATGGCTACACCTTC.

This chain links TRBV19 with TRBJ2-3, with 12 positions matching TRBD2. The CDR3 is 17 amino acids. Germline values: CDR1 LNHDA, CDR2 SQIVND (reference sequence). V shed 0 bases, J shed 9 bases, and the junction held 10 bases outside the gene matches. This CDR3 is CASSIDQASGRARTQYF. In DNA form, the CDR3 reads TGTGCCAGTAGTATAGATCAGGCTAGCGGGAGGGCGAGGACGCAGTATTTT.

This clone was recorded once. This rearrangement joins TRBV4-2 to TRBJ1-1; no definite D call. The CDR3 length is 15 residues. CDR1 is LGHNA, CDR2 YNFKEQ, per germline. V gave up 7 bases and J gave up 5 bases, with 20 bases separating them. The CDR3 loop is CASKRQTGTRTEAFF. CDR3 nucleotides: TGTGCCAGCAAGCGGCAGACCGGAACTAGGACTGAAGCTTTCTTT.

This clone was picked up a small number of times. The chain links TRBV7-2 to TRBJ2-7, with 9 positions matching TRBD2. V trimming: 5 bases; J trimming: 4 bases; junction bases outside the gene matches: 12. Germline lookup yields CDR1 SGHTA and CDR2 FQGNSA. The CDR3 has 16 residues. CDR3 amino acids: CASSRALAGVSYEQYF. CDR3 coding DNA: TGTGCCAGCAGCCGAGCCTTAGCGGGAGTTTCGTACGAGCAGTACTTC.

The chain uses TRBV7-3 and TRBJ2-1; TRBD2 agrees at 7 bases. The CDR3 spans 15 residues. Trimming cost V 2 bases and J 10 bases; bases outside gene matches: 11. Germline CDR1 SGHTA, CDR2 FQGTGA. CDR3 residues: CASSLGGSSRREQFF. CDR3 bases: TGTGCCAGCAGCTTAGGCGGGAGTAGCCGGAGAGAGCAGTTCTTC.

The chain joins TRBV1 to TRBJ2-7; TRBD1, as called in the table, went unchecked against the DNA. TRBV1 is given as a pseudogene. The CDR3 has 12 residues. The CDR3 region is CTSSQDTYEQYF. In DNA form, the CDR3 reads TGCACCAGCAGCCAAGACACCTACGAGCAGTACTTC.

The rearrangement uses TRBV28 and TRBJ2-3, with 8 bases that match TRBD2. CDR3 length: 15 amino acids. The V gene's germline CDR1 is MDHEN and CDR2 SYDVKM. V was clipped by 5 bases and J by 1 base; unmatched bases: 5. This CDR3 reads CASSPLTSGTDTQYF. CDR3 sequence (DNA): TGTGCCAGCAGTCCGCTGACTAGCGGCACAGATACGCAGTATTTT.

The chain uses TRBV5-6 and TRBJ2-5; 15 bases agree with TRBD2. This CDR3 has 16 amino acids. Trimming at V came to 4 bases and at J to 6 bases, leaving 7 bases not matched to a gene. CDR1 is SGHDT, CDR2 YYEEEE, per germline. CDR3 bases: TGTGCCAGCAGCCGGGGACTAGCGGGAGGTGTCAAGACCCAGTACTTC. It encodes CASSRGLAGGVKTQYF.

The rearrangement uses TRBV27 and TRBJ1-5; 8 bases are a match to TRBD1. In germline, CDR1 is MNHEY, CDR2 SMNVEV (reference sequence). V shed 0 bases and J 6 bases; nucleotides not matched to a gene: 1. The CDR3 is made up of 14 amino acids. For the CDR3, the DNA is TGTGCCAGCAGTTTATCGACAGGGGTTCAGCCCCAGCATTTT. This translates into CASSLSTGVQPQHF.

This chain connects TRBV7-2 to TRBJ2-7; tentatively, D is TRBD2 (6 bases). The CDR3 length is 13 residues. In germline, CDR1 is SGHTA, CDR2 FQGNSA. V was trimmed by 7 bases and J by 5 bases, leaving 15 bases between them. CDR3 amino acids: CASTQGGGDEQYF. In nucleotides, the CDR3 is TGTGCCAGCACTCAAGGCGGAGGGGACGAGCAGTACTTC.

J is TRBJ2-5 and V is TRBV28; the match to TRBD1 covers 7 bases. V gave up 7 bases and J gave up 4 bases; unmatched junction bases: 12. The CDR3 is 15 amino acids. Per germline, CDR1 MDHEN and CDR2 SYDVKM. Here the CDR3 DNA reads TGTGCCAGCAATAGAGCAGGGGGAGAGCGAGAGACCCAGTACTTC. Residues: CASNRAGGERETQYF.

The chain recombines TRBV7-6 with TRBJ2-1; 10 bases align to TRBD1. Per germline, CDR1 SGHVS and CDR2 FNYEAQ. The CDR3 sequence is 15 residues long. J gave up 6 bases and V 4 bases, and 6 bases lay outside the gene matches. The chain's CDR3 is CASSSGQGVGNEQFF. The CDR3 DNA reads as TGTGCCAGCAGCTCCGGACAGGGGGTAGGCAATGAGCAGTTCTTC.

The chain uses TRBV30 and TRBJ1-5; no clear D gene. V lost 2 bases, J lost 0 bases, and 11 bases lay in between. Germline V gene sequence: CDR1 GTSNPN, CDR2 SVGIG (reference sequence). The CDR3 contains 15 residues. CDR3 DNA sequence: TGTGCCTGGAGTTTCCGAGTTTATAGCAATCAGCCCCAGCATTTT. It encodes CAWSFRVYSNQPQHF. Using reference TRBV30 and TRBJ1-5 for the parts outside the CDR3, the full variable domain is SQTIHQWPATLVQPVGSPLSLECTVEGTSNPNLYWYRQAAGRGLQLLFYSVGIGQISSEVPQNLSASRPQDRQFILSSKKLLLSDSGFYLCAWSFRVYSNQPQHFGDGTRLSIL.

The J gene is TRBJ1-2, the V gene TRBV10-3; 7 bases line up with TRBD1. This CDR3 comprises 13 residues. The V gene end was trimmed by 6 bases and the J gene end by 7 bases; junction bases not matched to a gene: 8. Germline CDR1 ENHRY, CDR2 SYGVKD. The CDR3 spells CAISAGQEVGYTF. In nucleotides, the CDR3 is TGTGCCATCAGCGCAGGACAGGAGGTTGGCTACACCTTC.

The chain joins TRBV29-1 to TRBJ2-5; 12 bases agree with TRBD2. The length of the CDR3 is 14 residues. CDR1 and CDR2 (germline): SQVTM, ANQGSEA. After removal of 3 bases from V and 5 bases from J, the junction contained 4 bases not matched to a gene. CDR3 nucleotides: TGCAGCGTTGAGACTAGCGGGAGAGGGGAGACCCAGTACTTC. Protein: CSVETSGRGETQYF.

J is TRBJ2-3 and V is TRBV11-2; possibly TRBD1 for D (6 bases). Germline CDR1 and CDR2: SGHAT and FQNNGV. The CDR3 loop spans 18 amino acids. V lost 2 bases and J lost 0, with 18 bases in between. Here the CDR3 reads CASSLIWRTVSSTDTQYF. The CDR3 DNA sequence: TGTGCCAGCAGCTTAATTTGGCGGACAGTTTCTAGCACAGATACGCAGTATTTT.

The chain couples TRBV30 to TRBJ2-1, with TRBD2 matching over 7 bases. CDR1 is GTSNPN and CDR2 is SVGIG in the germline V gene (reference sequence). V dropped 7 bases and J dropped 7; count of bases not matched to a gene: 7. The CDR3 sequence is 12 residues long. CDR3 sequence reads: CASNGGWNEQFF. The CDR3 DNA follows: TGTGCCTCCAACGGGGGGTGGAATGAGCAGTTCTTC.

The chain employs TRBV19 and TRBJ1-2; no definite D call. This CDR3 has 15 amino acids. V was cut by 7 bases and J by 0 bases, with 15 bases left in between. CDR1 and CDR2 from the germline V gene are LNHDA and SQIVND (reference sequence). CDR3 residues: CASTILAGSNYGYTF. CDR3 DNA sequence: TGTGCCAGTACCATTCTCGCGGGTTCTAACTATGGCTACACCTTC.

This clone has only a few counts. This chain links TRBV7-9 with TRBJ2-7; D uncertain. The V gene's germline CDR1 is SEHNR and CDR2 FQNEAQ (reference sequence). The V end was cut by 5 bases, the J end by 3 bases, with 17 bases between. This CDR3 contains 15 residues. The CDR3 is CASSPPGLGSYEQYF. The CDR3 nucleotides read TGTGCCAGCAGCCCACCGGGTTTGGGTAGCTACGAGCAGTACTTC.

The rearrangement links TRBV30 to TRBJ2-3; 13 positions match TRBD2. Trimming cost V 3 bases and J 3 bases; bases outside gene matches: 3. Germline CDR1 GTSNPN, CDR2 SVGIG (reference sequence). The CDR3 extends over 15 amino acids. The CDR3 nucleotides are TGTGCCTGGAGCCCACTAGCGGGAGGGACAGATACGCAGTATTTT. Translated: CAWSPLAGGTDTQYF.

Remarks on this clone: The sample contains more than one DNA sequence encoding this CDR3. The rearrangement joins TRBV7-2 to TRBJ2-1; TRBD2 might be the D (6 bases). Germline values: CDR1 SGHTA, CDR2 FQGNSA. V lost 4 bases and J lost 4, with 8 bases in between. The CDR3 has 13 residues. In DNA, the CDR3 is TGTGCCAGCAGCTCGGGACTTTACAATGAGCAGTTCTTC. It yields the protein CASSSGLYNEQFF.